A single sample is the source of the 30 T cell receptor beta chains below, sequenced in a study of cytomegalovirus exposure and HLA in healthy donors. Clones were read by immunoSEQ multiplex PCR, and TCRdb kept only the in-frame ones, dropping some. The table shows 130,000 to 150,000 clones, with about 88% occurring only once. Material: PBMCs. These receptors were taken from a woman between 18 and 29 years old in good health and CMV-seropositive.

This clone was recorded once. The chain employs TRBV15 and TRBJ1-5; unclear D gene. From germline, CDR1 is LNHNV and CDR2 YYDKDF (reference sequence). CDR3 size: 14 residues. V dropped 4 bases and J dropped 4 bases, with 11 bases sitting between them. The CDR3 DNA is TGTGCCACCAGCACCCACGATCGGAATCAGCCCCAGCATTTT. Protein product: CATSTHDRNQPQHF. The full variable domain, its missing parts supplied by reference TRBV15 and TRBJ1-5, is DAMVIQNPRYQVTQFGKPVTLSCSQTLNHNVMYWYQQKSSQAPKLLFHYYDKDFNNEADTPDNFQSRRPNTSFCFLDIRSPGLGDTAMYLCATSTHDRNQPQHFGDGTRLSIL.

The J gene is TRBJ2-7, the V gene TRBV9; the match to TRBD1 covers 7 bases. Germline V gives CDR1 SGDLS, CDR2 YYNGEE. The CDR3 covers 14 residues. Trimming cost V 4 bases and J 2 bases; bases outside gene matches: 6. CDR3 region: CASSRAGTAYEQYF. The DNA for the CDR3 is TGTGCCAGCAGCCGAGCAGGGACAGCCTACGAGCAGTACTTC.

This chain connects TRBV14 to TRBJ2-5; 8 nucleotides align to TRBD1. V trimming: 4 bases; J trimming: 3 bases; junction bases outside the gene matches: 4. Per germline, CDR1 SGHDN and CDR2 FVKESK. The CDR3 sequence is 14 residues long. The chain's CDR3 is CASSPRTGKETQYF. The CDR3 DNA is TGTGCCAGCAGCCCTCGGACAGGGAAAGAGACCCAGTACTTC.

This clone was recorded only once. The chain couples TRBV29-1 to TRBJ1-2; no firm D call. CDR3 size: 11 residues. Trimming shortened V by 6 bases and J by 8 bases, and 13 bases separated the two germline ends. From germline, CDR1 is SQVTM and CDR2 ANQGSEA. This CDR3 reads CSVEDLSGYTF. DNA for the CDR3: TGCAGCGTGGAGGACCTTTCCGGCTACACCTTC.

This clone was detected once. The chain uses TRBV12-5 and TRBJ2-5; 11 bases match TRBD2. V gave up 1 base and J gave up 3 bases; unmatched junction bases: 4. The CDR3 loop spans 16 amino acids. Germline V gene sequence: CDR1 LGHNT, CDR2 FRNRAP. CDR3 sequence: CASGLGRGLAEETQYF. The CDR3 coding sequence is TGTGCTAGTGGTTTGGGAAGGGGACTAGCGGAAGAGACCCAGTACTTC.

This chain joins TRBV5-1 and TRBJ2-3, with TRBD2 matching 8 bases. Trimming took 5 bases from V and 3 from J; bases not matched to a gene: 8. Germline CDR1 and CDR2: SGHRS and YFSETQ. CDR3 length: 15 amino acids. In DNA form, the CDR3 reads TGCGCCAGCAGTCCGAACCGGGGGGGGACAGATACGCAGTATTTT. Translation: CASSPNRGGTDTQYF.

The chain's CDR3 is CASSPIRDSGNQPQHF. In DNA form, the CDR3 reads TGTGCCAGTAGCCCAATCAGGGATTCGGGCAATCAGCCCCAGCATTTT. The V call is TRBV19, the J call TRBJ1-5; D might be TRBD1 (5 bases). Trimming took off 6 bases at V and 2 bases at J, with 17 bases between the two ends. The germline V gene has CDR1 LNHDA and CDR2 SQIVND (reference sequence). The CDR3 has 16 residues.

The gene calls are TRBV28 and TRBJ2-7; D call uncertain. Looked up from germline, CDR1 is MDHEN and CDR2 is SYDVKM. The length of the CDR3 is 12 residues. V was pared by 2 bases and J by 2 bases, with 4 bases between. CDR3 amino acids: CASSLGAYEQYF. CDR3 coding DNA: TGTGCCAGCAGTTTAGGAGCCTACGAGCAGTACTTC. The variable domain in full, completed from reference TRBV28 and TRBJ2-7, reads DVKVTQSSRYLVKRTGEKVFLECVQDMDHENMFWYRQDPGLGLRLIYFSYDVKMKEKGDIPEGYSVSREKKERFSLILESASTNQTSMYLCASSLGAYEQYFGPGTRLTVT.

The chain couples TRBV11-2 to TRBJ1-5; 8 positions match TRBD1. V lost 0 bases and J lost 11; bases outside the gene matches: 9. The CDR3 sequence is 15 residues long. The germline V gene has CDR1 SGHAT and CDR2 FQNNGV. The CDR3 is CASSLDGAGGAAQHF. The CDR3 DNA is TGTGCCAGCAGCTTAGACGGGGCAGGGGGCGCGGCCCAGCATTTT.

The CDR3 region has the DNA TGTGCCAGCAGTTTTTGGTGGACTGGGAACACTGAAGCTTTCTTT. Translation gives CASSFWWTGNTEAFF. J is TRBJ1-1 and V is TRBV28; D is undetermined. This CDR3 comprises 15 residues. V shed 3 bases and J shed 1 base, with 12 bases lying between them. CDR1 is MDHEN and CDR2 is SYDVKM in the germline V gene.

The chain is built from TRBV14 and TRBJ2-2; 9 bases are shared with TRBD1. V lost 4 bases, J lost 7 bases, and 4 bases stayed unmatched. The CDR3 is made up of 14 amino acids. Per germline, CDR1 SGHDN and CDR2 FVKESK. CDR3 sequence (DNA): TGTGCCAGCAGCCGACAGGGGGTAGGCGGGGAGCTGTTTTTT. Translated: CASSRQGVGGELFF.

This rearrangement joins TRBV9 to TRBJ2-1; 8 bases agree with TRBD1. J gave up 5 bases and V 3 bases, and 7 bases lay outside the gene matches. The CDR3 is 15 amino acids. From germline, CDR1 is SGDLS and CDR2 YYNGEE. CDR3 DNA sequence: TGTGCCAGCAGCGCCGGGACAGGTCAACACAATGAGCAGTTCTTC. This gives the protein CASSAGTGQHNEQFF.

The rearrangement uses TRBV7-9 and TRBJ1-1; no clear D gene. The V gene lost 4 bases and the J gene lost 0 bases, with 9 bases spanning the gap. The CDR3 loop spans 14 amino acids. Germline V lookup: CDR1 SEHNR, CDR2 FQNEAQ (reference sequence). The CDR3 protein is CASSSAEMNTEAFF. The CDR3 DNA is TGTGCCAGCAGCTCTGCGGAGATGAACACTGAAGCTTTCTTT.

The chain combines TRBV18 with TRBJ2-6; D is ambiguous. The CDR3 consists of 17 residues. The V gene lost 1 base and the J gene lost 3 bases, with 13 bases spanning the gap. Germline V gene data show CDR1 as KGHSH and CDR2 as LQKENI. The CDR3 loop is CASSPLVQAYGANVLTF. The CDR3, as DNA: TGTGCCAGCTCACCACTGGTTCAGGCATATGGGGCCAACGTCCTGACTTTC.

This clone was seen only a few times. The chain couples TRBV4-1 to TRBJ2-2; 9 nucleotides match TRBD1. Germline assignment: CDR1 MGHRA and CDR2 YSYEKL. Trimming at V came to 1 base and at J to 5 bases, leaving 2 bases not matched to a gene. There are 15 residues in the CDR3. The CDR3 spells CASSQAGQGTGELFF. The CDR3 DNA follows: TGCGCCAGCAGCCAAGCGGGACAGGGAACCGGGGAGCTGTTTTTT.

The V gene is TRBV12-5, the J gene TRBJ2-1; 7 nucleotides match TRBD2. V dropped 3 bases and J dropped 4; count of bases not matched to a gene: 9. Germline-derived CDR1 and CDR2 are LGHNT and FRNRAP. This CDR3 region has 16 residues. The CDR3 nucleotides are TGTGCTAGTGGTTTATGGCGGGGGAGCCTTTACAATGAGCAGTTCTTC. Translation: CASGLWRGSLYNEQFF.

V and J are TRBV7-2 and TRBJ2-7, with D possibly being TRBD2 (6 bases). CDR3 length equals 15 residues. The germline V gene has CDR1 SGHTA and CDR2 FQGNSA. V lost 4 bases to trimming and J lost 3 bases, with 16 bases between them. The CDR3 loop reads CASSSQGGARYEQYF. In DNA, the CDR3 is TGTGCCAGCAGCTCCCAGGGCGGGGCCCGCTACGAGCAGTACTTC.

This clone appeared a single time. The chain combines TRBV18 with TRBJ2-5, with 10 bases lining up with TRBD2. The germline V gene encodes CDR1 KGHSH and CDR2 LQKENI. V lost 1 base to trimming and J lost 5 bases; unmatched junction nucleotides: 13. The CDR3 loop spans 18 amino acids. The DNA for the CDR3 is TGTGCCAGCTCACCACGGAGACTAGCGGGCAAAGAGAAGGAGACCCAGTACTTC. This codes for CASSPRRLAGKEKETQYF.

The V call is TRBV7-2, the J call TRBJ1-1; weak D call: TRBD1 (5 bases). CDR1 and CDR2 (germline): SGHTA, FQGNSA. The CDR3 runs 15 residues. The V end was cut by 3 bases, the J end by 4 bases, with 15 bases between. This CDR3 reads CASSFGGVRGTEAFF. CDR3 in DNA: TGTGCCAGCAGCTTTGGGGGGGTTCGCGGCACTGAAGCTTTCTTT.

This chain links TRBV4-3 with TRBJ2-2; D might be TRBD2 (6 bases). CDR1 LGHNA and CDR2 YSLEER come from the germline V gene. CDR3 size: 15 residues. The V and J ends lost 1 base and 5 bases respectively, with 11 bases between them. Here the CDR3 DNA reads TGCGCCAGCAGCCAAGGGAGGGTAGAAACCGGGGAGCTGTTTTTT. This translates into CASSQGRVETGELFF.

The chain is built from TRBV6-5 and TRBJ1-2; weak D call: TRBD1 (5 bases). The germline V gene encodes CDR1 MNHEY and CDR2 SVGAGI. The ends were cut back, 2 bases at V and 5 bases at J, with 18 bases in the middle. This CDR3 spans 16 amino acids. The chain's CDR3 is CASSYHLLGTVYGYTF. CDR3 bases: TGTGCCAGCAGTTACCATCTTCTTGGGACTGTGTATGGCTACACCTTC.

CDR3 residues: CATSSARQGGNSPLHF. The DNA of the CDR3 is TGTGCCACCAGCTCGGCTCGACAGGGAGGTAATTCACCCCTCCACTTT. The rearrangement links TRBV19 to TRBJ1-6; 7 bases match TRBD1. CDR1 is LNHDA, CDR2 SQIVND, per germline (reference sequence). The CDR3 length is 16 residues. The junction had 15 bases not matched to a gene; V was cut back by 10 bases and J by 6 bases.

The chain joins TRBV7-8 to TRBJ2-2; D gene unclear. The germline V gene encodes CDR1 SGHVS and CDR2 FQNEAQ. The V end was cut by 3 bases, the J end by 1 base, with 15 bases between. The CDR3 is made up of 17 amino acids. The CDR3 sequence: CASSFYAPEWNTGELFF. The DNA of the CDR3 is TGTGCCAGCAGCTTTTACGCACCTGAGTGGAACACCGGGGAGCTGTTTTTT.

The chain combines TRBV28 with TRBJ2-1; D might be TRBD2 (6 bases). Trimming took off 1 base at V and 7 bases at J, with 8 bases between the two ends. The length of the CDR3 is 13 residues. Germline lookup yields CDR1 MDHEN and CDR2 SYDVKM. The CDR3 coding sequence is TGTGCCAGCAGTTTATCGGCGGGGAATGAGCAGTTCTTC. Translated, it gives CASSLSAGNEQFF.

V is TRBV6-1 and J is TRBJ2-2; TRBD2 agrees at 11 bases. This CDR3 has 14 residues. Trimming took 8 bases from V and 5 from J; bases not matched to a gene: 4. The germline gives CDR1 MNHNS, CDR2 SASEGT. The CDR3 DNA reads TGTGCCAGCGGGGCTAGCGGGGGGACCGGGGAGCTGTTTTTT. This gives the protein CASGASGGTGELFF.

The V gene is TRBV28, the J gene TRBJ2-7; a possible D gene is TRBD1 (7 bases). CDR3 length equals 14 residues. Germline V lookup: CDR1 MDHEN, CDR2 SYDVKM. Deletions cut 8 bases from V and 5 bases from J, with 19 bases between. Written as DNA, the CDR3 is TGTGCCAGCCTCCTTGGGGCAGGGGGGCACGAGCAGTACTTC. Amino acid sequence: CASLLGAGGHEQYF.

CDR3 sequence (DNA): TGTGCCAGCAGCTTAAGACCGACAGGGCCGTACAATGAGCAGTTCTTC. This gives the protein CASSLRPTGPYNEQFF. V usage is TRBV7-9 and J usage is TRBJ2-1, with TRBD1 matching 7 bases. Germline CDR1 is SEHNR and CDR2 is FQNEAQ (reference sequence). The CDR3 is 16 residues long. The trim removed 2 bases at V and 4 bases at J, leaving 8 bases unmatched.

The chain uses TRBV5-5 and TRBJ2-3; D perhaps matches TRBD1 (5 bases). CDR3 length: 14 residues. Trimming removed 4 bases from V and 2 bases from J, with 11 bases in between. CDR1 and CDR2 from the germline V gene are SGHKS and YYEKEE (reference sequence). The CDR3 DNA is TGTGCCAGCAGCCAAGGGGCAGCCACAGATACGCAGTATTTT. Translated: CASSQGAATDTQYF.

The chain couples TRBV13 to TRBJ2-7; D is perhaps TRBD2 (5 bases). The germline V gene has CDR1 PRHDT and CDR2 FYEKMQ (reference sequence). This CDR3 is 16 amino acids long. Trimming removed 2 bases at V and 4 bases at J, with 18 bases between. The CDR3 DNA follows: TGTGCCAGCAGCTTATCGGACCGGGGATCGATTTACGAGCAGTACTTC. It codes for CASSLSDRGSIYEQYF.

CDR3 region: CASSGGPNTEAFF. The CDR3 DNA sequence: TGTGCCAGCAGCGGGGGCCCGAACACTGAAGCTTTCTTT. This chain uses TRBV7-6 with TRBJ1-1; weak D call: TRBD1 (6 bases). Trimming left V 5 bases short and J 1 base short, with 8 bases between. CDR3 size: 13 residues. Germline assignment: CDR1 SGHVS and CDR2 FNYEAQ.